These 30 T cell receptor beta chains were all obtained from the same sample, sequenced in a study of shared clonotypes between healthy human individuals. The data were produced by immunoSEQ multiplex PCR, yet TCRdb's version contains in-frame clones alone and is incomplete. The table lists 2 million to 3 million clones, approximately 94% of them singletons, with roughly 0.39% in the top ten. The sample comprised naive CD4+ T cells from PBMCs. The subset denotes: CD45RA+ positively selected. All receptors come from a young man in good health. Some clones in this sample may be carry-over from other donors' samples.

This clone was seen once. V is TRBV27 and J is TRBJ1-6; 7 positions match TRBD1. From germline, CDR1 is MNHEY and CDR2 SMNVEV (reference sequence). The CDR3 runs to 13 residues. Trimming removed 3 bases from V and 10 bases from J; junction bases left unmatched: 3. The CDR3 DNA reads as TGTGCCAGCAGTTTTGACAGGGTGTCACCCCTCCACTTT. Translated, it gives CASSFDRVSPLHF.

CDR3 coding DNA: TGTGCCAGTAGTCCACGTCCGACAGGGATGTGGAATGAGCAGTTCTTC. Translating gives CASSPRPTGMWNEQFF. The chain links TRBV19 to TRBJ2-1; 7 bases align to TRBD1. The CDR3 contains 16 residues. Germline V CDR1 and CDR2: LNHDA, SQIVND (reference sequence). The V gene end was trimmed by 5 bases and the J gene end by 7 bases; junction bases not matched to a gene: 14.

CDR3 sequence reads: CASSAARGVPVEQFF. CDR3 coding DNA: TGTGCCAGTAGTGCCGCTAGGGGCGTGCCGGTTGAGCAGTTCTTC. The chain uses TRBV19 and TRBJ2-1; perhaps TRBD1 as D (5 bases). This CDR3 has 15 residues. Deletions cut 5 bases from V and 9 bases from J, with 20 bases between. Germline CDR1 LNHDA, CDR2 SQIVND (reference sequence).

The gene calls are TRBV7-2 and TRBJ2-2, with D possibly called TRBD1 or TRBD2 (5 bases each). The germline V and J ends were trimmed by 4 bases and 5 bases, with 14 bases remaining between them. CDR3 length equals 15 residues. CDR1 and CDR2 from the germline V gene are SGHTA and FQGNSA. CDR3 in amino acids: CASSYVRGQTGELFF. In DNA, the CDR3 is TGTGCCAGCAGCTATGTGAGGGGTCAAACCGGGGAGCTGTTTTTT.

In nucleotides, the CDR3 is TGTGCCAGCAGTACGCAGGGAGCACAGGCATATCAGCCCCAGCATTTT. Protein: CASSTQGAQAYQPQHF. The V and J genes are TRBV28 and TRBJ1-5, with a weak D call TRBD1 (5 bases). Deletions cut 5 bases from V and 5 bases from J, with 19 bases between. This CDR3 is 16 amino acids long. Germline lookup yields CDR1 MDHEN and CDR2 SYDVKM.

This clone was observed a single time. The sample holds other DNA sequences that translate to the same CDR3. CDR3 protein: CASSARTGANTGELFF. The CDR3 DNA follows: TGTGCCAGCAGCGCGAGGACAGGGGCGAACACCGGGGAGCTGTTTTTT. The chain couples TRBV9 to TRBJ2-2, with TRBD1 matching 9 bases. This CDR3 is built from 16 residues. V shed 3 bases and J 0 bases; nucleotides not matched to a gene: 3. The V gene's germline CDR1 is SGDLS and CDR2 YYNGEE. The full variable domain, rest sourced from reference TRBV9 and TRBJ2-2, is DSGVTQTPKHLITATGQRVTLRCSPRSGDLSVYWYQQSLDQGLQFLIQYYNGEERAKGNILERFSAQQFPDLHSELNLSSLELGDSALYFCASSARTGANTGELFFGEGSRLTVL.

The chain carries TRBV10-3 and TRBJ1-1, with 7 bases fitting TRBD1. The length of the CDR3 is 15 residues. With V trimmed by 6 bases and J by 7 bases, 14 bases remained unmatched. Per the germline V gene, CDR1 is ENHRY and CDR2 is SYGVKD. CDR3 nucleotide sequence: TGTGCCATCAGAGACAGGGTGAGCAAACAAGGTGAAGCTTTCTTT. Its translation is CAIRDRVSKQGEAFF.

Points on this clone: Within the sample, other DNA sequences also encode this same CDR3. This chain joins TRBV6-6 and TRBJ2-5; D not resolved. V was pared by 6 bases and J by 5 bases, with 10 bases between. Germline V gene lookup returns CDR1 MNHNY and CDR2 SVGAGI (reference sequence). The CDR3 runs 12 residues. CDR3 loop: CASSQVGETQYF. In DNA, the CDR3 is TGTGCCAGCAGCCAAGTGGGGGAGACCCAGTACTTC.

Regarding this clone: Other DNA variants within this sample encode the same CDR3. The chain joins TRBV4-2 to TRBJ2-2; 8 positions match TRBD1. The V segment lost 4 bases and the J segment 1 base; nucleotides outside the gene matches: 5. Germline CDR1 is LGHNA and CDR2 is YNFKEQ. This CDR3 has 16 residues. CDR3 nucleotides: TGTGCCAGCAGCCCGCGGACAGGGATGAACACCGGGGAGCTGTTTTTT. It codes for CASSPRTGMNTGELFF.

V usage is TRBV28 and J usage is TRBJ1-1; tentative D call: TRBD1 (5 bases). This CDR3 spans 12 amino acids. The V gene's germline CDR1 is MDHEN and CDR2 SYDVKM. Trimming left V 2 bases short and J 11 bases short, with 12 bases between. CDR3 sequence: CASSLSNRGAFF. The CDR3 nucleotides read TGTGCCAGCAGTTTAAGTAATCGGGGGGCTTTCTTT. Together with reference TRBV28 and TRBJ1-1, the CDR3 gives the full variable domain: DVKVTQSSRYLVKRTGEKVFLECVQDMDHENMFWYRQDPGLGLRLIYFSYDVKMKEKGDIPEGYSVSREKKERFSLILESASTNQTSMYLCASSLSNRGAFFGQGTRLTVV.

The rearrangement uses TRBV7-2 and TRBJ2-2, with 9 bases fitting TRBD2. V trimming: 5 bases; J trimming: 7 bases; junction bases outside the gene matches: 20. Germline V gene sequence: CDR1 SGHTA, CDR2 FQGNSA. The CDR3 consists of 19 residues. CDR3 coding DNA: TGTGCCAGCAGCCCCCCCGGGTTAGCGGGAGTCCCGGGGGGCGGGGAGCTGTTTTTT. This gives the protein CASSPPGLAGVPGGGELFF.

On this clone: The same CDR3 arises from other DNA sequences in this sample as well. The chain recombines TRBV2 with TRBJ2-7, with a possible D match to TRBD2 (5 bases). The CDR3 has 13 amino acids. Germline CDR1 reads SNHLY; CDR2 reads FYNNEI. The V gene lost 5 bases and the J gene lost 2 bases, with 10 bases spanning the gap. DNA of the CDR3: TGTGCCAGCAGTACCTCGGGGACCTACGAGCAGTACTTC. It is translated as CASSTSGTYEQYF. The full variable domain, in which reference TRBV2 and TRBJ2-7 provide the parts outside the CDR3, is EPEVTQTPSHQVTQMGQEVILRCVPISNHLYFYWYRQILGQKVEFLVSFYNNEISEKSEIFDDQFSVERPDGSNFTLKIRSTKLEDSAMYFCASSTSGTYEQYFGPGTRLTVT.

The chain employs TRBV19 and TRBJ1-5, with D perhaps matching TRBD1 (6 bases). V was trimmed by 10 bases and J by 2 bases, leaving 18 bases between them. Germline-derived CDR1 and CDR2 are LNHDA and SQIVND (reference sequence). The CDR3 covers 15 residues. DNA of the CDR3: TGTGCCACCGAAGAACAGGGAAGGGGCAATCAGCCCCAGCATTTT. This gives the protein CATEEQGRGNQPQHF.

The sample holds a few counts of this clone. The same CDR3 also results from other DNA sequences found in this sample. The rearrangement joins TRBV6-6 to TRBJ1-1, with D unresolved. Trimming pared 3 bases from V and 0 bases from J, leaving 8 bases between. Germline assignment: CDR1 MNHNY and CDR2 SVGAGI (reference sequence). The CDR3 is 14 amino acids. The CDR3 DNA is TGTGCCAGCAGTTATGGCACCATGAACACTGAAGCTTTCTTT. Translated: CASSYGTMNTEAFF.

In this sample, this clone turned up once. The chain couples TRBV28 to TRBJ2-7; 9 bases match TRBD1. The V segment lost 5 bases and the J segment 4 bases; nucleotides outside the gene matches: 6. This CDR3 comprises 14 residues. CDR1 and CDR2 (germline): MDHEN, SYDVKM. The CDR3 DNA follows: TGTGCCAGCAGTCTCCACAGGGGGCTTTACGAGCAGTACTTC. Translated: CASSLHRGLYEQYF.

The chain joins TRBV20-1 to TRBJ2-2, with D uncertain. Trimming took off 3 bases at V and 10 bases at J, with 9 bases between the two ends. Germline V gene lookup returns CDR1 DFQATT and CDR2 SNEGSKA (reference sequence). The CDR3 extends over 11 amino acids. The CDR3 sequence is CSASYAEELFF. The CDR3 DNA is TGCAGTGCTAGTTACGCAGAGGAGCTGTTTTTT.

The CDR3: CASRAWNRSNQPQHF. CDR3 nucleotides: TGTGCCAGTAGGGCGTGGAACAGAAGCAATCAGCCCCAGCATTTT. The V and J genes are TRBV19 and TRBJ1-5; no definite D call. This CDR3 has 15 amino acids. V lost 6 bases and J 1 base, leaving 13 bases between the germline ends. Germline CDR1 is LNHDA and CDR2 is SQIVND (reference sequence). Supplemented by reference TRBV19 and TRBJ1-5, the full variable domain reads DGGITQSPKYLFRKEGQNVTLSCEQNLNHDAMYWYRQDPGQGLRLIYYSQIVNDFQKGDIAEGYSVSREKKESFPLTVTSAQKNPTAFYLCASRAWNRSNQPQHFGDGTRLSIL.

V usage is TRBV6-1 and J usage is TRBJ2-3; the match to TRBD2 covers 7 bases. The junction had 6 bases not matched to a gene; V was cut back by 4 bases and J by 5 bases. This CDR3 contains 14 residues. Germline V lookup: CDR1 MNHNS, CDR2 SASEGT. The CDR3 is CASSGGGQQDTQYF. CDR3 sequence (DNA): TGTGCCAGCAGTGGGGGGGGTCAGCAAGATACGCAGTATTTT.

The chain is built from TRBV19 and TRBJ1-1; weak D call: TRBD1 (6 bases). Germline CDR1 and CDR2: LNHDA and SQIVND (reference sequence). The CDR3 loop spans 13 amino acids. Trimming removed 8 bases from V and 3 bases from J, with 13 bases in between. CDR3 residues: CASYPGADTEAFF. The CDR3 coding sequence is TGTGCCAGTTACCCGGGGGCGGACACTGAAGCTTTCTTT.

Only one count was recorded for this clone. The chain recombines TRBV19 with TRBJ2-1, with a tentative D call TRBD2 (5 bases). The CDR3 sequence is 16 residues long. Germline V gives CDR1 LNHDA, CDR2 SQIVND (reference sequence). V lost 3 bases and J 3 bases, leaving 15 bases between the germline ends. The CDR3 region has the DNA TGTGCCAGTAGTATTTCCCAGCGGTTGGTCTACAATGAGCAGTTCTTC. Encoded protein: CASSISQRLVYNEQFF.

The rearrangement uses TRBV2 and TRBJ1-5; a possible D gene is TRBD1 (5 bases). Trimming took 6 bases from V and 7 from J, leaving 19 bases between them. There are 15 residues in the CDR3. Per germline, CDR1 SNHLY and CDR2 FYNNEI. In nucleotides, the CDR3 is TGTGCCAGCAGAGAGGGGTCAGGGAGGGACCAGCCCCAGCATTTT. This gives the protein CASREGSGRDQPQHF.

V is TRBV2 and J is TRBJ1-1; unclear D gene. The germline V gene has CDR1 SNHLY and CDR2 FYNNEI. The CDR3 consists of 13 residues. The V and J ends lost 3 bases and 4 bases respectively, with 9 bases between them. CDR3: CASSEERLTEAFF. In nucleotides, the CDR3 is TGTGCCAGCAGTGAGGAGAGGCTCACTGAAGCTTTCTTT.

Here the CDR3 reads CASRTGWTNTIYF. DNA for the CDR3: TGTGCCAGCAGAACAGGGTGGACAAACACCATATATTTT. The V and J genes are TRBV2 and TRBJ1-3; TRBD1 might be the D (6 bases). Germline V lookup: CDR1 SNHLY, CDR2 FYNNEI. The CDR3 length is 13 residues. The ends were cut back, 6 bases at V and 6 bases at J, with 12 bases in the middle.

This chain links TRBV29-1 with TRBJ1-1; 8 bases align to TRBD1. V was pared by 4 bases and J by 1 base, with 23 bases of the junction left unmatched. The CDR3 is 20 residues long. Germline CDR1 and CDR2: SQVTM and ANQGSEA. CDR3: CSVAPVEGTGLFTWNTEAFF. The CDR3 coding sequence is TGCAGCGTTGCCCCTGTCGAGGGGACAGGTCTTTTTACATGGAACACTGAAGCTTTCTTT.

In this sample, this clone turned up once. The chain has TRBV7-8 and TRBJ2-3; D is ambiguous. The germline gives CDR1 SGHVS, CDR2 FQNEAQ. Trimming took off 5 bases at V and 0 bases at J, with 12 bases between the two ends. This CDR3 has 15 residues. The CDR3: CASSVLTSSTDTQYF. Written as DNA, the CDR3 is TGTGCCAGCAGCGTACTAACGAGTAGCACAGATACGCAGTATTTT.

The chain has TRBV5-1 and TRBJ2-5; D uncertain. Per the germline V gene, CDR1 is SGHRS and CDR2 is YFSETQ. Trimming shortened V by 4 bases and J by 11 bases, and 18 bases separated the two germline ends. The CDR3 consists of 13 residues. The CDR3: CASSRDRLEEQYF. CDR3 DNA sequence: TGCGCCAGCAGCCGTGACCGGCTGGAAGAGCAGTACTTC.

The chain recombines TRBV2 with TRBJ2-7, with 8 nucleotides matching TRBD2. The CDR3 spans 14 residues. V lost 5 bases, J lost 5 bases, and 8 bases stayed unmatched. Germline lookup yields CDR1 SNHLY and CDR2 FYNNEI. CDR3 region: CASSLTSEADEQYF. CDR3 bases: TGTGCCAGCAGTTTGACTAGCGAGGCTGACGAGCAGTACTTC. Full variable domain (missing parts from reference TRBV2 and TRBJ2-7): EPEVTQTPSHQVTQMGQEVILRCVPISNHLYFYWYRQILGQKVEFLVSFYNNEISEKSEIFDDQFSVERPDGSNFTLKIRSTKLEDSAMYFCASSLTSEADEQYFGPGTRLTVT.

The chain employs TRBV28 and TRBJ2-1, with D perhaps TRBD1 or TRBD2 (6 bases each). In germline, CDR1 is MDHEN, CDR2 SYDVKM. This CDR3 comprises 16 residues. Trimming took 3 bases from V and 7 from J, leaving 19 bases between them. In nucleotides, the CDR3 is TGTGCCAGCAGTTTCAATTATGGTCAGGGGAGGAATGAGCAGTTCTTC. This sequence encodes CASSFNYGQGRNEQFF.

The rearrangement uses TRBV28 and TRBJ2-7; the match to TRBD2 covers 8 bases. The CDR3 is made up of 18 amino acids. The trim removed 2 bases at V and 7 bases at J, leaving 19 bases unmatched. The V gene's germline CDR1 is MDHEN and CDR2 SYDVKM. In DNA form, the CDR3 reads TGTGCCAGCAGTTTACAAACTATAAAGCGGGAGTCCCCGGGGGAGCAGTACTTC. Protein product: CASSLQTIKRESPGEQYF.

As regards this clone: This specimen includes other DNA sequences encoding the same CDR3. This chain links TRBV28 with TRBJ2-1; D tentatively fits TRBD1 or TRBD2 (5 bases each). V lost 4 bases and J lost 0, with 10 bases in between. CDR1 is MDHEN, CDR2 SYDVKM, per germline. The CDR3 loop spans 15 amino acids. The CDR3 loop reads CASSSRGDSYNEQFF. Here the CDR3 DNA reads TGTGCCAGCAGTTCGAGGGGAGACTCCTACAATGAGCAGTTCTTC.